The source of this TCR beta chain is a study of CD8 T cells in ankylosing spondylitis. V was pared by 6 bases and J by 7 bases, with 4 bases of the junction left unmatched. Per the germline V gene, CDR1 is SQVTM and CDR2 is ANQGSEA. This CDR3 spans 12 amino acids. MiXCR, run by TCRdb on the 5' RACE reads, gives a single entry per CDR3 protein. Of approximately 180,000 distinct CDR3 sequences listed, over 15% are singletons. This clonotype was counted ten times or more. The chain links TRBV29-1 to TRBJ2-5; 11 bases map to TRBD1. The origin of this receptor is a male donor aged 5 to 29 with ankylosing spondylitis or in good health (not recorded which). The sample taken for sequencing was blood, either unsorted or a sorted T cell fraction (not recorded which). Here the CDR3 DNA reads TGCAGCGTCGGGGACAGGGGGGGGACCCAGTACTTC. This codes for CSVGDRGGTQYF.